The 12 T cell receptor beta chains presented below share a single source sample, sequenced in a study of vaccination effects on CD4 cells after COVID-19. Their cognate antigens are unknown. Libraries were prepared by immunoSEQ multiplex PCR; TCRdb keeps only in-frame clonotypes and omits some of them. Of around 67,000 clones listed, 70% to 90% are singletons. Prior to sequencing, the ViraFEST assay stimulated PBMC with viral peptide pools, which expanded the antigen-specific CD4+ T cells. Cells that had been cultured for ten to eleven days were the source of isolated CD4+ T cells. Either the mRNA-1273 or the BNT162b2 vaccine was given to participants as two doses. The sample was CD4+ T cells from PBMCs cultured with HCoV-229E spike peptides, taken after COVID-19 vaccination. The receptors come from a human donor who received a COVID-19 vaccine.

The rearrangement links TRBV5-1 to TRBJ2-5, with TRBD1 identical over 9 bases. The CDR3 is 14 amino acids. From germline, CDR1 is SGHRS and CDR2 YFSETQ. V dropped 4 bases and J dropped 5; count of bases not matched to a gene: 6. The CDR3, as DNA: TGCGCCAGCAGCCCCGGGACAGGGCGGGAGACCCAGTACTTC. Translation gives CASSPGTGRETQYF. The complete variable domain, with remaining parts taken from reference TRBV5-1 and TRBJ2-5, reads KAGVTQTPRYLIKTRGQQVTLSCSPISGHRSVSWYQQTPGQGLQFLFEYFSETQRNKGNFPGRFSGRQFSNSRSEMNVSTLELGDSALYLCASSPGTGRETQYFGPGTRLLVL.

The rearrangement joins TRBV19 to TRBJ1-1; 7 bases are shared with TRBD1. Germline loops: CDR1 LNHDA, CDR2 SQIVND (reference sequence). The CDR3 extends over 14 amino acids. V gave up 6 bases and J gave up 5 bases; unmatched junction bases: 9. CDR3 region: CASRSQGDWTEAFF. The CDR3 DNA sequence: TGTGCCAGTAGATCTCAGGGGGATTGGACTGAAGCTTTCTTT.

The chain carries TRBV29-1 and TRBJ1-2; D not resolved. Germline V gives CDR1 SQVTM, CDR2 ANQGSEA. Trimming took off 0 bases at V and 2 bases at J, with 10 bases between the two ends. The CDR3 is made up of 14 amino acids. CDR3 amino acids: CSVEDSGLNYGYTF. Written as DNA, the CDR3 is TGCAGCGTTGAAGATTCGGGTCTGAACTATGGCTACACCTTC.

The rearrangement uses TRBV7-9 and TRBJ1-6; D possibly corresponds to TRBD1 (5 bases). The CDR3 has 15 residues. Germline-derived CDR1 and CDR2 are SEHNR and FQNEAQ (reference sequence). The V and J ends lost 5 bases and 7 bases respectively, with 15 bases between them. The CDR3 DNA sequence: TGTGCCAGCAGCACAAAGGACACACGAAATTCACCCCTCCACTTT. It codes for CASSTKDTRNSPLHF.

In this sample, this clone turned up once. V usage is TRBV5-6 and J usage is TRBJ2-4; weak D call: TRBD2 (5 bases). This CDR3 spans 15 amino acids. Trimming took off 5 bases at V and 5 bases at J, with 17 bases between the two ends. CDR1 SGHDT and CDR2 YYEEEE come from the germline V gene. CDR3 sequence: CASSETGKRENIQYF. For the CDR3, the DNA is TGTGCCAGCAGTGAAACCGGGAAAAGGGAAAACATTCAGTACTTC.

Only a few counts were recorded for this clone. The J gene is TRBJ1-2, the V gene TRBV19; TRBD1 is a possible D gene (5 bases). Trimming shortened V by 4 bases and J by 10 bases, and 13 bases separated the two germline ends. Germline values: CDR1 LNHDA, CDR2 SQIVND (reference sequence). The CDR3 contains 12 residues. CDR3 loop: CASSTRDGDYTF. The CDR3, as DNA: TGTGCCAGTAGTACCCGGGACGGAGACTACACCTTC.

V and J are TRBV7-2 and TRBJ1-1; TRBD1 agrees at 8 bases. This CDR3 spans 15 amino acids. Germline V gene sequence: CDR1 SGHTA, CDR2 FQGNSA. Germline trimming cut 5 bases from V and 2 bases from J; bases unmatched to any gene: 7. CDR3 sequence (DNA): TGTGCCAGCAGCACCCAGACAGGGGCTAACACTGAAGCTTTCTTT. Residues: CASSTQTGANTEAFF.

The chain has TRBV27 and TRBJ1-4; no firm D call. Per germline, CDR1 MNHEY and CDR2 SMNVEV (reference sequence). The CDR3 is made up of 14 amino acids. Deletions cut 5 bases from V and 0 bases from J, with 7 bases between. The CDR3 region is CASSTTPTNEKLFF. The CDR3 DNA is TGTGCCAGCAGTACGACCCCAACTAATGAAAAACTGTTTTTT.

The rearrangement links TRBV21-1 to TRBJ2-1; the table's D call TRBD1 went unverified against the DNA. TRBV21-1 corresponds to a pseudogene. The CDR3 runs 15 residues. CDR3 bases: TGTGCCAGAGCTAGATCGGACAGGGAAAGAAATGAGCAGTTCTTC. Protein: CARARSDRERNEQFF.

The V gene is TRBV6-5, the J gene TRBJ1-1; D not certain. CDR3 length: 12 amino acids. CDR1 MNHEY and CDR2 SVGAGI come from the germline V gene. V was trimmed by 0 bases and J by 8 bases, leaving 7 bases between them. CDR3 amino acids: CASSYSETEAFF. DNA of the CDR3: TGTGCCAGCAGTTACTCAGAAACCGAAGCTTTCTTT.

This sequence joins TRBV5-1 and TRBJ1-1, with D unclear. The CDR3 sequence is 14 residues long. Germline V gene data show CDR1 as SGHRS and CDR2 as YFSETQ. Trimming pared 0 bases from V and 3 bases from J, leaving 9 bases between. The CDR3 DNA is TGCGCCAGCAGCTTGGAGAGGGTGGACACTGAAGCTTTCTTT. Translated, it gives CASSLERVDTEAFF.

This sequence joins TRBV6-5 and TRBJ1-1; D is perhaps TRBD1 (6 bases). Trimming cost V 7 bases and J 5 bases, with 14 bases left between them. This CDR3 has 13 amino acids. Looked up from germline, CDR1 is MNHEY and CDR2 is SVGAGI. This chain's CDR3 is CASTLQGLTEAFF. The CDR3 DNA sequence: TGTGCCAGCACCTTACAGGGTTTGACTGAAGCTTTCTTT.